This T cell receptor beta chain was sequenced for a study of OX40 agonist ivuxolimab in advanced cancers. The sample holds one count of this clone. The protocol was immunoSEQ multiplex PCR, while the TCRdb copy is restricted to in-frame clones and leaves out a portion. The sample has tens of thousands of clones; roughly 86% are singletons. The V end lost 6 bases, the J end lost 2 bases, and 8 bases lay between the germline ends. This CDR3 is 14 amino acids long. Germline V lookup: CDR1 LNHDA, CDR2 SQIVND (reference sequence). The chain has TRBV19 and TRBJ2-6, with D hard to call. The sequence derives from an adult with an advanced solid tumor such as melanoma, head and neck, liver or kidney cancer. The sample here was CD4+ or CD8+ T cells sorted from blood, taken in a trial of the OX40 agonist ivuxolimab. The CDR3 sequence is CASRPLAGANVLTF. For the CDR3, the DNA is TGTGCCAGTAGACCCCTAGCTGGGGCCAACGTCCTGACTTTC.